The clone carrying this T cell receptor (beta chain) occurred many times. Sampling of bone marrow took place during active disease in every patient. The data stem from a study of read filtering for tumor transcriptome and immune sequencing. Molecular barcoded adaptors covering alpha/delta and beta/gamma chains were used on 400 to 450 ng RNA. TCRdb reanalysed the reads using MiXCR and keeps one entry per CDR3 protein. Counted here are some 120,000 distinct CDR3 sequences, around 13% occurring once; the ten biggest clones make up 11%. Trimming took 5 bases from V and 3 from J, leaving 11 bases between them. The length of the CDR3 is 13 residues.

The chain uses TRBV12-3 or TRBV12-4 and TRBJ2-7, with D perhaps matching TRBD2 (6 bases). This TCR was recovered from a donor over 35 with multiple myeloma. Source material: a population of CD138-negative cells sorted from bone marrow. The CDR3 region has the DNA TGTGCCAGCAGTCCGCCGGGGGTCTACGAGCAGTACTTC. Translating gives CASSPPGVYEQYF.